Here is one T cell receptor beta chain with its context. Its antigen is still unknown. The PCR was carried out with 60 Vbeta primers and 13 Jbeta primers. Clones were read by immunoSEQ multiplex PCR, and TCRdb kept only the in-frame ones, dropping some. This table holds 75,000 to 95,000 clones, over 65% found once. The data originate from a study of cytomegalovirus exposure and HLA in healthy donors. Notes on the study in general: A later examination showed that TCR association rates differed by HLA locus, with DRB1 most and HLA-C fewest.

Germline CDR1 MNHEY, CDR2 SMNVEV (reference sequence). This CDR3 has 14 amino acids. The germline V and J ends were trimmed by 10 bases and 3 bases, with 15 bases remaining between them. The specimen sequenced was PBMCs. V and J are TRBV27 and TRBJ1-4; D is unresolved. This clonotype was sampled from a middle-aged woman in good health and CMV-seropositive. The CDR3 loop is CATAKSLANEKLFF. The DNA for the CDR3 is TGTGCCACCGCGAAAAGTCTAGCTAATGAAAAACTGTTTTTT. Filled out from reference TRBV27 and TRBJ1-4, the complete variable domain reads EAQVTQNPRYLITVTGKKLTVTCSQNMNHEYMSWYRQDPGLGLRQIYYSMNVEVTDKGDVPEGYKVSRKEKRNFPLILESPSPNQTSLYFCATAKSLANEKLFFGSGTQLSVL.